Listed here are 9 T cell receptor beta chains from one sample, sequenced in a study of control samples from healthy donors and cancer patients (TCRdb year 2020). The library was generated by the immunoSEQ multiplex PCR assay. The immuneACCESS repertoire file appears here via TCRdb, limited to in-frame rearrangements. These files lack a portion of the clones; in checked studies, under half of the deficit traces to unresolved V genes, and the cause of the others is not known. This sample gives approximately 71,000 clones in total; under 90% of them show up just once. The biggest ten clones account for 19% of the sample. The sample was PBMCs. Source of these receptors: a man aged 60 to 69 with lung cancer.

The chain joins TRBV9 to TRBJ1-2; the D gene is possibly TRBD1 (6 bases). V was cut by 3 bases and J by 7 bases, with 10 bases left in between. The CDR3 spans 12 residues. Looked up from germline, CDR1 is SGDLS and CDR2 is YYNGEE. The CDR3 region has the DNA TGTGCCAGCAGCGGACGGGACACTGGCTACACCTTC. Its translation is CASSGRDTGYTF. Together with reference TRBV9 and TRBJ1-2, the CDR3 gives the full variable domain: DSGVTQTPKHLITATGQRVTLRCSPRSGDLSVYWYQQSLDQGLQFLIQYYNGEERAKGNILERFSAQQFPDLHSELNLSSLELGDSALYFCASSGRDTGYTFGSGTRLTVV.

The chain employs TRBV10-3 and TRBJ1-1, with a tentative D call TRBD1 (5 bases). The V gene's germline CDR1 is ENHRY and CDR2 SYGVKD. V was trimmed by 10 bases and J by 1 base, leaving 13 bases between them. The CDR3 length is 13 residues. CDR3 sequence reads: CATSDRQNTEAFF. Here the CDR3 DNA reads TGTGCCACCTCAGACAGACAGAACACTGAAGCTTTCTTT.

The V and J genes are TRBV4-2 and TRBJ1-1; TRBD1 agrees at 7 bases. The germline V gene encodes CDR1 LGHNA and CDR2 YNFKEQ. CDR3 length equals 14 residues. Trimming at V came to 4 bases and at J to 4 bases, leaving 6 bases not matched to a gene. Here the CDR3 reads CASSRENRGTEAFF. The CDR3 DNA reads TGTGCCAGCAGCCGAGAAAACAGGGGCACTGAAGCTTTCTTT.

The CDR3 region has the DNA TGCGCCAGCAGCTTAAGGCAGCTTCCCTCCTACGAGCAGTACTTC. It yields the protein CASSLRQLPSYEQYF. The chain uses TRBV5-1 and TRBJ2-7; D is unclear. V was shortened by 2 bases and J by 0 bases, with 12 bases between the two germline ends. CDR1 is SGHRS, CDR2 YFSETQ, per germline. The CDR3 runs to 15 residues. The variable domain in full, with the rest retrieved from reference TRBV5-1 and TRBJ2-7, is KAGVTQTPRYLIKTRGQQVTLSCSPISGHRSVSWYQQTPGQGLQFLFEYFSETQRNKGNFPGRFSGRQFSNSRSEMNVSTLELGDSALYLCASSLRQLPSYEQYFGPGTRLTVT.

The chain couples TRBV5-1 to TRBJ2-3; D may be TRBD2 (6 bases). Trimming removed 1 base at V and 6 bases at J, with 12 bases between. Germline CDR1 and CDR2: SGHRS and YFSETQ. This CDR3 has 14 amino acids. For the CDR3, the DNA is TGCGCCAGCAGCTTGAGAATAGCGGCGGATACGCAGTATTTT. Its protein product is CASSLRIAADTQYF.

This chain connects TRBV2 to TRBJ1-1; 7 bases map to TRBD1. Trimming took 8 bases from V and 4 from J; bases not matched to a gene: 10. From germline, CDR1 is SNHLY and CDR2 FYNNEI. This CDR3 has 14 amino acids. In nucleotides, the CDR3 is TGTGCCAGCGAGACTTCCCGACAGGGCACTGAAGCTTTCTTT. This translates into CASETSRQGTEAFF.

The chain is built from TRBV10-1 and TRBJ2-1; 10 bases match TRBD2. CDR1 and CDR2 from the germline V gene are WNHNN and SYGVQD (reference sequence). The CDR3 runs to 16 residues. Trimming took 0 bases from V and 8 from J; bases not matched to a gene: 7. The CDR3: CASSESSAGGLYEQFF. The CDR3 coding sequence is TGCGCCAGCAGTGAGTCGTCAGCGGGGGGGCTCTATGAGCAGTTCTTC.

This clone occurred once. The chain recombines TRBV7-3 with TRBJ2-1, with a tentative D call TRBD1 (7 bases). The CDR3 extends over 14 amino acids. V was trimmed by 4 bases and J by 10 bases, leaving 17 bases between them. CDR1 and CDR2 (germline): SGHTA, FQGTGA. CDR3: CASSSPDRRDEQFF. CDR3 DNA sequence: TGTGCCAGCAGCTCACCGGACAGGAGGGACGAGCAGTTCTTC.

The chain joins TRBV7-3 to TRBJ2-2; D is ambiguous. CDR3 size: 12 residues. With 5 bases removed from V and 9 bases from J, the gap between germline ends came to 10 bases. Looked up from germline, CDR1 is SGHTA and CDR2 is FQGTGA. The CDR3 nucleotides are TGTGCCAGCAGCCCCGGTCGCCGGGAGCTGTTTTTT. Its protein is CASSPGRRELFF.